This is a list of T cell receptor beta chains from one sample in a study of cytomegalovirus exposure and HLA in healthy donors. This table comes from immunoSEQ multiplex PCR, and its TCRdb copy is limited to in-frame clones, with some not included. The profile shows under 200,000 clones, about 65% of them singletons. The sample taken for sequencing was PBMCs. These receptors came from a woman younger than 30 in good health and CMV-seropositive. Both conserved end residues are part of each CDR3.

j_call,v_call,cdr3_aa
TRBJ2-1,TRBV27,CASSLPGQGIYNEQFF
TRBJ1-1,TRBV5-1,CASSLYDAQNTEAFF
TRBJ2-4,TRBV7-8,CASSPRTGGDIQYF
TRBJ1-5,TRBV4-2,CASSQESEQPQHF
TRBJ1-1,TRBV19,CASSLAGGWINTEAFF
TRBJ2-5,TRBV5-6,CASSFSSRWRGSKETQYF
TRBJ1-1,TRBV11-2,CASSLDLSGGNTEAFF
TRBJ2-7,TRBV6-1,CASSEGREEEQYF
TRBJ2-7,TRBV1,CTSSQGSGGPYEQYF
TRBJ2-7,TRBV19,CASSPHGDRVTYEQYF
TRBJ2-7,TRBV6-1,CASSEPTGRAYEQYF
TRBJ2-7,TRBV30,CARRRVSYYEQYF
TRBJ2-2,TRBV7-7,CASSPDRGPGELFF
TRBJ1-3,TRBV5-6,CASSFRSEPPPFSGNTIYF
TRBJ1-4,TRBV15,CATSRSGESEKLFF
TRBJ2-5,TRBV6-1,CASSWTGTPEETQYF
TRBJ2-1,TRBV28,CASSMGGWLSGNEQFF
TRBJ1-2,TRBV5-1,CASSLGGATNYGYTF
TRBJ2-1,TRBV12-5,CASGLVQVLESFYNEQFF
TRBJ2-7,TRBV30,CAWSSGGSSYEQYF
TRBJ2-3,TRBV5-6,CASSLLGGPSTDTQYF
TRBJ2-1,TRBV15,CATSRGQTSGEQFF